This TCR beta chain originates from a study of blood T cell repertoires in COVID-19. On the study more broadly: PBMCs, B-cell-depleted T cells, or T cells provided the cDNA or gDNA that made up the material.

Authors' methods: Amplified reference gene primers provided the basis for estimating nucleated cell counts. Profiling relied on immunoSEQ multiplex PCR, and the TCRdb table lists in-frame clones only, not all of them. The V and J calls and clone size were taken over from that table, and D and trimming were inferred from the DNA. The sample carries about 120,000 clones, approximately 85% recorded once. The CDR3 totals 13 residues. V was cut by 6 bases and J by 10 bases, with 15 bases left in between. Per the germline V gene, CDR1 is LGHDT and CDR2 is YNNKEL (reference sequence). This receptor was identified in a human donor in a cohort sampled during active COVID-19. This chain connects TRBV3-1 (or the pseudogene TRBV3-2) to TRBJ1-4; D is uncertain. The specimen sequenced was peripheral blood. The CDR3 nucleotides are TGTGCCAGCAGTTTATCGGAGGGAACAAAACTGTTTTTT. Protein product: CASSLSEGTKLFF.